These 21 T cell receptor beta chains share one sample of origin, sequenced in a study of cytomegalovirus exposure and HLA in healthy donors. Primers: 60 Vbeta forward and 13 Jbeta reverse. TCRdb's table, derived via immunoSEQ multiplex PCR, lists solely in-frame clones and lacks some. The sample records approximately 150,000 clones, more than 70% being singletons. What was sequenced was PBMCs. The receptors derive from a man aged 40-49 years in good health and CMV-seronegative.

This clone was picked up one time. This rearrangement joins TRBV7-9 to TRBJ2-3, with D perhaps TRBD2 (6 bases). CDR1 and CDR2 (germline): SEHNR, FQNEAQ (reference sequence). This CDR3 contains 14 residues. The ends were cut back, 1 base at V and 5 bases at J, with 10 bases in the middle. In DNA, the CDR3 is TGTGCCAGCAGCTTAGGGACTATAGGAGATACGCAGTATTTT. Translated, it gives CASSLGTIGDTQYF.

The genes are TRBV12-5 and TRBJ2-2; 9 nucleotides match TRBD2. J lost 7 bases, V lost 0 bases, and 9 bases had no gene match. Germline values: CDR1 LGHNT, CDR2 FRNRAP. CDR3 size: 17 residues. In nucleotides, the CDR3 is TGTGCTAGTGGTTTGGTTAGCGGGGGTCTAAGTCACGGGGAGCTGTTTTTT. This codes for CASGLVSGGLSHGELFF. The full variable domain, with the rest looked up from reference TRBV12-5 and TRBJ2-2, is DARVTQTPRHKVTEMGQEVTMRCQPILGHNTVFWYRQTMMQGLELLAYFRNRAPLDDSGMPKDRFSAEMPDATLATLKIQPSEPRDSAVYFCASGLVSGGLSHGELFFGEGSRLTVL.

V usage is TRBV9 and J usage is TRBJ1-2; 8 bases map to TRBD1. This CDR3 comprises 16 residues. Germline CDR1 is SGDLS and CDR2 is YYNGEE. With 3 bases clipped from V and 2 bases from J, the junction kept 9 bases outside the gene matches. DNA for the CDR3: TGTGCCAGCAGCGCCCCCCGACAGGGGAGGAACTATGGCTACACCTTC. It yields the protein CASSAPRQGRNYGYTF.

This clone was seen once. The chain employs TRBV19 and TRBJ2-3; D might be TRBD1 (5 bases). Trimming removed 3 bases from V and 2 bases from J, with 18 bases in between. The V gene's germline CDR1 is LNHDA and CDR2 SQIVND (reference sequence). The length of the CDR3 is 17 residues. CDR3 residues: CASSISGHSGPTDTQYF. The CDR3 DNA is TGTGCCAGTAGTATCTCCGGACATTCGGGCCCCACAGATACGCAGTATTTT. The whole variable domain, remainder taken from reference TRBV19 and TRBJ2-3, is DGGITQSPKYLFRKEGQNVTLSCEQNLNHDAMYWYRQDPGQGLRLIYYSQIVNDFQKGDIAEGYSVSREKKESFPLTVTSAQKNPTAFYLCASSISGHSGPTDTQYFGPGTRLTVL.

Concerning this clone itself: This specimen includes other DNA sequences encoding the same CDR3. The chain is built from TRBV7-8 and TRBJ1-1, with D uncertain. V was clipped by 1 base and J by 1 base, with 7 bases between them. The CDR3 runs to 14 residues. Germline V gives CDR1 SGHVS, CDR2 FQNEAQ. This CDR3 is CASSLVSGNTEAFF. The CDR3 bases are TGTGCCAGCAGCTTAGTATCGGGGAACACTGAAGCTTTCTTT.

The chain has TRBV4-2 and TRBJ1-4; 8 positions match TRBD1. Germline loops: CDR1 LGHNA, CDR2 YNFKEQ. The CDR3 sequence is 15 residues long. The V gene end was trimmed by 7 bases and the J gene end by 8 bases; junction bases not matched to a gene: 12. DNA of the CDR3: TGTGCCAGCACTTTTTCGACAGGGGTTAAGGAAAAACTGTTTTTT. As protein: CASTFSTGVKEKLFF.

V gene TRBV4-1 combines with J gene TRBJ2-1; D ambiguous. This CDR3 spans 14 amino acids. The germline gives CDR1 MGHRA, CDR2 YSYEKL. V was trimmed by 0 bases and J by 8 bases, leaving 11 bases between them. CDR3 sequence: CASSQDKLVDEQFF. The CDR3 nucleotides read TGCGCCAGCAGCCAAGACAAGCTCGTCGATGAGCAGTTCTTC.

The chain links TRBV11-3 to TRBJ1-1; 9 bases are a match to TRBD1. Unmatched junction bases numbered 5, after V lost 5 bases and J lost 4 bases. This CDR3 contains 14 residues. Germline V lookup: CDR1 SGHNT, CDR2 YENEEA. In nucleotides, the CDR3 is TGTGCCAGCAGCCCGGGACAGGGCGGCACTGAAGCTTTCTTT. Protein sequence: CASSPGQGGTEAFF.

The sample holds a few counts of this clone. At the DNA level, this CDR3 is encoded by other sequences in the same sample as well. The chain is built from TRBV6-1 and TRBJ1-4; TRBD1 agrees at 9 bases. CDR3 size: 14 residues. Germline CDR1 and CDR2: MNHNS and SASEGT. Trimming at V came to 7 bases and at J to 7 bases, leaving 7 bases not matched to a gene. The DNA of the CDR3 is TGTGCCAGCATTACAGGGGGCTTGGGTGAAAAACTGTTTTTT. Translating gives CASITGGLGEKLFF.

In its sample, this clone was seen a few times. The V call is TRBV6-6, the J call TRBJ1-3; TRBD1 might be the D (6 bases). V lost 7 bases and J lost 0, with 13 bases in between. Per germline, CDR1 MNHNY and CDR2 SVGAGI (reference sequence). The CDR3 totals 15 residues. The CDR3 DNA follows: TGTGCCAGCACCCCGGACAGCAACTCTGGAAACACCATATATTTT. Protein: CASTPDSNSGNTIYF.

The CDR3 region is CASSYIIRTGGDEQFF. CDR3 in DNA: TGTGCCAGCAGTTACATCATCAGGACAGGGGGCGATGAGCAGTTCTTC. The chain joins TRBV6-5 to TRBJ2-1; 11 bases map to TRBD1. Germline trimming cut 2 bases from V and 8 bases from J; bases unmatched to any gene: 8. This CDR3 has 16 residues. Germline values: CDR1 MNHEY, CDR2 SVGAGI.

The CDR3 nucleotides read TGTGCCAGCTCACCAGTCGTAGGGGCCTCCTACGAGCAGTACTTC. Its translation: CASSPVVGASYEQYF. J is TRBJ2-7 and V is TRBV18; TRBD1 might be the D (5 bases). V shed 2 bases and J shed 0 bases, with 11 bases lying between them. Germline assignment: CDR1 KGHSH and CDR2 LQKENI. The CDR3 is 15 amino acids.

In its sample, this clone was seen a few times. Written as DNA, the CDR3 is TGTGCCACCCAATCCGGGACAGGATCCTACGAGCAGTACTTC. Amino acid sequence: CATQSGTGSYEQYF. The J gene is TRBJ2-7, the V gene TRBV19; the match to TRBD1 covers 8 bases. Per the germline V gene, CDR1 is LNHDA and CDR2 is SQIVND (reference sequence). This CDR3 is built from 14 residues. The V gene end was trimmed by 10 bases and the J gene end by 1 base; junction bases not matched to a gene: 9.

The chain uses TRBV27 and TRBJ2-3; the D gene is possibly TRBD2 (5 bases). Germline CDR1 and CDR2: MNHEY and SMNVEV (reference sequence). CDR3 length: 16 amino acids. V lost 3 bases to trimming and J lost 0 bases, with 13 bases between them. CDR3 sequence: CASSFEGRPSTDTQYF. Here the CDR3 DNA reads TGTGCCAGCAGTTTCGAGGGCAGGCCTAGCACAGATACGCAGTATTTT.

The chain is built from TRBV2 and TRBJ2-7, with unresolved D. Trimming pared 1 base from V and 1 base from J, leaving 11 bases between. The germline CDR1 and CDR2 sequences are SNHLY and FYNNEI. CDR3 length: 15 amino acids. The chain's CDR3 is CASSEGSGLSYEQYF. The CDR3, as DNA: TGTGCCAGCAGTGAAGGGTCAGGCTTATCCTACGAGCAGTACTTC.

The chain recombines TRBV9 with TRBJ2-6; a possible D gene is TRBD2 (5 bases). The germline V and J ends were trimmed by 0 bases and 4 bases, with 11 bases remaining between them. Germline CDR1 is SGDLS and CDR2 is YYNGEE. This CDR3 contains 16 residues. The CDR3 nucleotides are TGTGCCAGCAGCGTAGCCCGGCGGGTCGGGGCCAACGTCCTGACTTTC. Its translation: CASSVARRVGANVLTF.

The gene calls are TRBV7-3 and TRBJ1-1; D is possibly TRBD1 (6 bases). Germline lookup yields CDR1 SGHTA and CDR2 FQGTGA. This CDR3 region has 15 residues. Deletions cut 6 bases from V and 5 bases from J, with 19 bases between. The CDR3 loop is CASRADNREGTEAFF. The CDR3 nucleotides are TGTGCCAGCAGGGCCGATAACAGGGAGGGAACTGAAGCTTTCTTT.

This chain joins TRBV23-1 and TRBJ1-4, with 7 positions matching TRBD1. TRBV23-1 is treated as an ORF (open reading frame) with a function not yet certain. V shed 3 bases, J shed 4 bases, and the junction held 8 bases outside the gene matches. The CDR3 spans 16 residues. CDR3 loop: CASSQSLTGYNEKLFF. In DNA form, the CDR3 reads TGCGCCAGCAGTCAGTCGTTGACAGGGTATAATGAAAAACTGTTTTTT.

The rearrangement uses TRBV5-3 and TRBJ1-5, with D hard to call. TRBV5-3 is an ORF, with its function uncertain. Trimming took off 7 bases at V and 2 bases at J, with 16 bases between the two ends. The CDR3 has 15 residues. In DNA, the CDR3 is TGTGCCAGACCCCATCGGGGTGGGGGCAATCAGCCCCAGCATTTT. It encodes CARPHRGGGNQPQHF.

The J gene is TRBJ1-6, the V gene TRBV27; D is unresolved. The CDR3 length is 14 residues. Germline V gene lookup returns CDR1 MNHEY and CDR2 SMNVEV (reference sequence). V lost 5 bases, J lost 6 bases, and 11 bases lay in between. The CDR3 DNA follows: TGTGCCAGCAGTCGTGACACCGGTAATTCACCCCTCCACTTT. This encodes CASSRDTGNSPLHF.

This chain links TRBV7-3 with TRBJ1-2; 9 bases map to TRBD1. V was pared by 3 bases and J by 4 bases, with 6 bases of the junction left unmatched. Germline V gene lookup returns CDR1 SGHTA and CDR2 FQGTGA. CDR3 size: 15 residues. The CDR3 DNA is TGTGCCAGCAGCTTCGGACAGGGGAATAGCTATGGCTACACCTTC. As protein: CASSFGQGNSYGYTF. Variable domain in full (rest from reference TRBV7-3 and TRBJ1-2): GAGVSQTPSNKVTEKGKYVELRCDPISGHTALYWYRQSLGQGPEFLIYFQGTGAADDSGLPNDRFFAVRPEGSVSTLKIQRTERGDSAVYLCASSFGQGNSYGYTFGSGTRLTVV.